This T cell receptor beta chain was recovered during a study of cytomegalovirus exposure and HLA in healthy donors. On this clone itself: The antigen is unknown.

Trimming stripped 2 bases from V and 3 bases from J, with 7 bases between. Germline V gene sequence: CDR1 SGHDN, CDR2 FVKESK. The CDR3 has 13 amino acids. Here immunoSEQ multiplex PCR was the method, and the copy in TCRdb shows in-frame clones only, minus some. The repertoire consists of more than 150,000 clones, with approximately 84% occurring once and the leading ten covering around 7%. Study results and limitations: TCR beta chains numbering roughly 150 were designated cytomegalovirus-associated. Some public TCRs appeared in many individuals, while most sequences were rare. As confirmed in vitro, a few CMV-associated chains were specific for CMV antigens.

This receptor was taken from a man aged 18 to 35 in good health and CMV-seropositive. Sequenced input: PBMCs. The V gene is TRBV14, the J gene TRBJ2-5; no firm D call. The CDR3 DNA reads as TGTGCCAGCAGCCAAATAAACAAAGAGACCCAGTACTTC. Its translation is CASSQINKETQYF.